Presented here are 10 T cell receptor beta chains from one specimen sequenced in a study of blood T cell repertoires in COVID-19. Libraries were prepared by immunoSEQ multiplex PCR; TCRdb keeps only in-frame clonotypes and omits some of them. The sample consists of around 30,000 clones, 90% of them appearing once. The sequenced sample consisted of peripheral blood. The receptors shown here come from a man older than 75 with acute or convalescent COVID-19.

This chain connects TRBV19 to TRBJ2-2; no definite D call. Trimming shortened V by 5 bases and J by 2 bases, and 15 bases separated the two germline ends. This CDR3 spans 16 amino acids. The germline V gene has CDR1 LNHDA and CDR2 SQIVND (reference sequence). Written as DNA, the CDR3 is TGTGCCAGTAGTGGTCGCGGAGCCTTAAACACCGGGGAGCTGTTTTTT. Protein: CASSGRGALNTGELFF.

The chain carries TRBV7-6 and TRBJ2-2; a possible D gene is TRBD1 (5 bases). Germline CDR1 and CDR2: SGHVS and FNYEAQ. V lost 5 bases and J 0 bases, leaving 19 bases between the germline ends. The CDR3 consists of 18 residues. DNA of the CDR3: TGTGCCAGCAGCCAAGAAATAAGGGGCGCCGCGAACACCGGGGAGCTGTTTTTT. It specifies CASSQEIRGAANTGELFF.

J is TRBJ1-6 and V is TRBV6-5, with 7 bases identical to TRBD1. V lost 2 bases and J lost 5; bases outside the gene matches: 0. The germline V gene has CDR1 MNHEY and CDR2 SVGAGI. The CDR3 is 14 residues long. CDR3 in amino acids: CASSYGTDNSPLHF. CDR3 bases: TGTGCCAGCAGTTACGGGACAGATAATTCACCCCTCCACTTT.

V and J are TRBV5-6 and TRBJ1-2, with D tentatively TRBD1 (6 bases). V was pared by 1 base and J by 4 bases, with 8 bases between. The CDR3 extends over 13 amino acids. CDR1 is SGHDT and CDR2 is YYEEEE in the germline V gene. CDR3 nucleotide sequence: TGTGCCAGCAGCTTGACAGGGATCTATGGCTACACCTTC. Translation: CASSLTGIYGYTF. Full variable domain (missing parts from reference TRBV5-6 and TRBJ1-2): DAGVTQSPTHLIKTRGQQVTLRCSPKSGHDTVSWYQQALGQGPQFIFQYYEEEERQRGNFPDRFSGHQFPNYSSELNVNALLLGDSALYLCASSLTGIYGYTFGSGTRLTVV.

V is TRBV21-1 and J is TRBJ1-4; the D call in the table, TRBD1, was not verified against the DNA. TRBV21-1 is marked as a pseudogene. The CDR3 has 15 amino acids. DNA of the CDR3: TGTGCCAGCCCCTCCTGTGGAGGGGGCGGTGAAAAACTGTTTTTT. Amino acid sequence: CASPSCGGGGEKLFF.

V is TRBV18 and J is TRBJ2-2; maybe TRBD1 (5 bases). The V end lost 6 bases, the J end lost 6 bases, and 11 bases lay between the germline ends. In germline, CDR1 is KGHSH, CDR2 LQKENI. The CDR3 has 13 residues. CDR3 loop: CASSPGASGELFF. The CDR3 nucleotides read TGTGCCAGCTCTCCTGGGGCCTCCGGGGAGCTGTTTTTT.

The rearrangement uses TRBV29-1 and TRBJ1-3; D gene unclear. V was pared by 3 bases and J by 4 bases, with 4 bases between. Germline CDR1 is SQVTM and CDR2 is ANQGSEA. CDR3 size: 11 residues. CDR3 in DNA: TGCAGCGTTGAGAGGGGAAACACCATATATTTT. This translates into CSVERGNTIYF.

The chain is built from TRBV7-2 and TRBJ2-7, with no clear D. Germline CDR1 is SGHTA and CDR2 is FQGNSA. The V gene lost 0 bases and the J gene lost 3 bases, with 6 bases spanning the gap. This CDR3 contains 13 residues. The CDR3 DNA sequence: TGTGCCAGCAGCTTAGCGTCTCTCTACGAGCAGTACTTC. It translates to CASSLASLYEQYF.

This clone was observed once. The chain uses TRBV6-4 and TRBJ1-2; D perhaps matches TRBD1 (6 bases). V was pared by 4 bases and J by 13 bases, with 19 bases between. Germline loops: CDR1 MRHNA, CDR2 SNTAGT. This CDR3 contains 13 residues. CDR3 amino acids: CASSANREGSFTF. The CDR3 DNA is TGTGCCAGCAGTGCCAACAGGGAAGGAAGTTTCACCTTC.

This sequence joins TRBV11-3 and TRBJ1-5; tentatively, D is TRBD1 (5 bases). V lost 0 bases and J 2 bases, leaving 20 bases between the germline ends. The germline V gene has CDR1 SGHNT and CDR2 YENEEA. This CDR3 has 19 amino acids. The CDR3 DNA is TGTGCCAGCAGCTTAGATTCGCCCACGTGGGGGGAGGGCAATCAGCCCCAGCATTTT. It codes for CASSLDSPTWGEGNQPQHF.